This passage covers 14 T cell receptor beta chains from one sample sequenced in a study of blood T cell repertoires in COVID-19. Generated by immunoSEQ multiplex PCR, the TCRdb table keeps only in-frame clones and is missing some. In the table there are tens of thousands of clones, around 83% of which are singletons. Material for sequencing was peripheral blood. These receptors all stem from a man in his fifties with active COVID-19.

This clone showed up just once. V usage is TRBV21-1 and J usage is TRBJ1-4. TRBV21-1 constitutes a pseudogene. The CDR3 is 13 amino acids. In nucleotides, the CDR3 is TGTGCCAGCAGCAGTCGACGGGTTGAAAAACTGTTTTTT. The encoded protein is CASSSRRVEKLFF.

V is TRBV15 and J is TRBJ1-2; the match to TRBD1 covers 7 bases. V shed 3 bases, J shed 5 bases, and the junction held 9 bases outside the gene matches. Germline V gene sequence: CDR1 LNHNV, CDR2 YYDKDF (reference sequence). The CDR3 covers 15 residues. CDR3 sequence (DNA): TGTGCCACCAGCAGGACAGGGAGAACCTTGTATGGCTACACCTTC. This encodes CATSRTGRTLYGYTF.

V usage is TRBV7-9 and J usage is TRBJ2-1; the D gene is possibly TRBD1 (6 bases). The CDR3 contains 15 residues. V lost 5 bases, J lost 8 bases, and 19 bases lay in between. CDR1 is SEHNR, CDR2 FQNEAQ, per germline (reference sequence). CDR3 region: CASSPPNREKDEQFF. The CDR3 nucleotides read TGTGCCAGCAGCCCCCCAAACAGGGAAAAGGATGAGCAGTTCTTC. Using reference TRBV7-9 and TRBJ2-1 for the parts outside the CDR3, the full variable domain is DTGVSQNPRHKITKRGQNVTFRCDPISEHNRLYWYRQTLGQGPEFLTYFQNEAQLEKSRLLSDRFSAERPKGSFSTLEIQRTEQGDSAMYLCASSPPNREKDEQFFGPGTRLTVL.

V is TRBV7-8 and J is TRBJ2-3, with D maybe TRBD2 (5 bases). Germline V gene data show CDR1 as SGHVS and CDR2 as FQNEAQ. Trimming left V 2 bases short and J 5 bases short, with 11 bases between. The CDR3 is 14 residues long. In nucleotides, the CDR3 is TGTGCCAGCAGCTTACGGTCGGGGAGAGATACGCAGTATTTT. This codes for CASSLRSGRDTQYF.

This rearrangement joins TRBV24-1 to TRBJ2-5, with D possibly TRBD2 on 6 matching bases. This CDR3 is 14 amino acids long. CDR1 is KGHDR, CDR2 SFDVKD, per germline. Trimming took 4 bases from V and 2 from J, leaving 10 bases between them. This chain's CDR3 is CATSDPGLQETQYF. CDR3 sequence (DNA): TGTGCCACCAGTGACCCCGGACTACAAGAGACCCAGTACTTC.

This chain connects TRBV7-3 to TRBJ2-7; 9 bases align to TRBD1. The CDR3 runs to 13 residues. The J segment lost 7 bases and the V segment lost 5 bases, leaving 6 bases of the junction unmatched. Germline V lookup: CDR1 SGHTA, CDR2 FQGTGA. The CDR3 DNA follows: TGTGCCAGCAGCCGGGACAGGGATCAAGAGCAGTACTTC. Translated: CASSRDRDQEQYF.

DNA of the CDR3: TGTGCCAGCTCACGGGGAGAAACAGGGGGCGCCCTCTATGGCTACACCTTC. Translation: CASSRGETGGALYGYTF. The J gene is TRBJ1-2, the V gene TRBV18; TRBD1 aligns across 9 bases. The germline V gene has CDR1 KGHSH and CDR2 LQKENI. V lost 4 bases and J lost 4; bases outside the gene matches: 13. This CDR3 spans 17 amino acids.

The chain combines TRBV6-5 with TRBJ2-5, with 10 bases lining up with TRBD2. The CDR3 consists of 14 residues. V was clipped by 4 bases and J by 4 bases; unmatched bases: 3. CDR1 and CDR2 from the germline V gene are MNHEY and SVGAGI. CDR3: CASSWTSGVETQYF. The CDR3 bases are TGTGCCAGCAGTTGGACTAGCGGAGTAGAGACCCAGTACTTC.

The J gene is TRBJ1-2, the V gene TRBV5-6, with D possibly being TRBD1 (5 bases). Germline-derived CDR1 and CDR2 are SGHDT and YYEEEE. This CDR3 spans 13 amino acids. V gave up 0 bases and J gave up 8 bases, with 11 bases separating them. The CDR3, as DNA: TGTGCCAGCAGCTTGGCCAGGGTGGAGGGCTACACCTTC. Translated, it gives CASSLARVEGYTF. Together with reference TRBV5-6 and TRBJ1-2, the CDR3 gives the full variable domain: DAGVTQSPTHLIKTRGQQVTLRCSPKSGHDTVSWYQQALGQGPQFIFQYYEEEERQRGNFPDRFSGHQFPNYSSELNVNALLLGDSALYLCASSLARVEGYTFGSGTRLTVV.

CDR3 in DNA: TGTGCCAGCAGTCCTACTAGCGGGAGGCCCTACTTGCCGTTCTTC. Residues: CASSPTSGRPYLPFF. The chain uses TRBV27 and TRBJ2-1, with TRBD2 matching over 12 bases. The CDR3 is 15 amino acids. V trimming: 5 bases; J trimming: 15 bases; junction bases outside the gene matches: 14. Germline CDR1 MNHEY, CDR2 SMNVEV (reference sequence).

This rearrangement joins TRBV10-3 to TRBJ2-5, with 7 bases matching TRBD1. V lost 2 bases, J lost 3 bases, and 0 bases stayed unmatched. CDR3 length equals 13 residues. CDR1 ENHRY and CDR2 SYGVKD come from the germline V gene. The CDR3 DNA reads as TGTGCCATCAGTGAGGACAGGGAAGAGACCCAGTACTTC. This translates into CAISEDREETQYF.

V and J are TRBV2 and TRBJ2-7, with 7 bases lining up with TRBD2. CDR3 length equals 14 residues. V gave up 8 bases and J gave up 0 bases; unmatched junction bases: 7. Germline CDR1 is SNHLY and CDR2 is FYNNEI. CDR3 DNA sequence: TGTGCCAGCTTGAGGGACTATTACTCCTACGAGCAGTACTTC. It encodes CASLRDYYSYEQYF.

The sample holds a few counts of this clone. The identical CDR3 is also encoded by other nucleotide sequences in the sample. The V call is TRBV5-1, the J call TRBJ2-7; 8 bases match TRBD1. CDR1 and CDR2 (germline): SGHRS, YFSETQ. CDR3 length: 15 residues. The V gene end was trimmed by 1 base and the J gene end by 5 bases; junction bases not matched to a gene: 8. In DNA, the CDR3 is TGCGCCAGCAGCTTGAGAGGACAGGGCCGGGACGAGCAGTACTTC. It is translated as CASSLRGQGRDEQYF.

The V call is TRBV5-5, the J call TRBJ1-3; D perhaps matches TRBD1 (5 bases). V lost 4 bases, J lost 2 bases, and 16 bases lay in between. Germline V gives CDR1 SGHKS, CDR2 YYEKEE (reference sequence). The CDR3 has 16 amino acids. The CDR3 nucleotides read TGTGCCAGCAGCCAAGGGGACTTTTTGGCTGGAAACACCATATATTTT. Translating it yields CASSQGDFLAGNTIYF.